Following are 27 T cell receptor beta chains from one sample sequenced in a study of shared clonotypes between healthy human individuals. The method was immunoSEQ multiplex PCR; TCRdb's version includes in-frame clones alone and lacks a portion of them. The sample includes just over 2,000,000 clones, roughly 96% of them seen just once. Sequencing used naive CD4+ T cells sorted from blood. Subset described: CD45RA+ positively selected. These receptors all come from a man aged 18 to 35 in good health.

This clone came up once. The junction does not match germline at one end; this may be a read error. Other nucleotide sequences from this sample produce the same CDR3. The chain carries TRBV7-7 and TRBJ2-5; TRBD1 matches 8 bases. Germline V gene sequence: CDR1 SSHAT, CDR2 FNYEAQ (reference sequence). This CDR3 is built from 13 residues. As DNA, the CDR3 is TGTGCTAGCAGCTTAGGACAGGGAGAGACCCAGTACTTC. Translated, it gives CASSLGQGETQYF.

This clone has just one count. The V and J genes are TRBV28 and TRBJ1-5; D is unclear. Deletions cut 2 bases from V and 4 bases from J, with 12 bases between. The CDR3 sequence is 15 residues long. CDR1 MDHEN and CDR2 SYDVKM come from the germline V gene. The CDR3 loop is CASSLRDGPNQPQHF. CDR3 bases: TGTGCCAGCAGTTTAAGGGATGGCCCGAATCAGCCCCAGCATTTT.

The rearrangement links TRBV27 to TRBJ1-5; D is possibly TRBD1 (5 bases). The CDR3 covers 14 residues. Trimming took 2 bases from V and 9 from J, leaving 14 bases between them. From germline, CDR1 is MNHEY and CDR2 SMNVEV (reference sequence). Written as DNA, the CDR3 is TGTGCCAGCAGTTTAGAGCAGGGCGCGGGGCCCCAGCATTTT. This translates into CASSLEQGAGPQHF.

The rearrangement joins TRBV7-9 to TRBJ1-3; no definite D call. Per the germline V gene, CDR1 is SEHNR and CDR2 is FQNEAQ (reference sequence). The CDR3 has 16 amino acids. Deletions cut 2 bases from V and 2 bases from J, with 13 bases between. The CDR3: CASSLLGTGTGNTIYF. The CDR3 coding sequence is TGTGCCAGCAGCTTACTTGGTACCGGGACTGGAAACACCATATATTTT.

In the case of this clone: This specimen includes other DNA sequences encoding the same CDR3. V gene TRBV5-1 combines with J gene TRBJ1-2, with no clear D. This CDR3 comprises 12 residues. Germline loops: CDR1 SGHRS, CDR2 YFSETQ. The V and J ends lost 7 bases and 2 bases respectively, with 9 bases between them. The CDR3 reads CASRTGNYGYTF. CDR3 coding DNA: TGCGCCAGCCGGACCGGGAACTATGGCTACACCTTC.

About this clone itself: This sample also contains other DNA sequences that code for the same CDR3. The J gene is TRBJ2-6, the V gene TRBV18, with D possibly being TRBD1 (6 bases). Germline CDR1 reads KGHSH; CDR2 reads LQKENI. This CDR3 spans 16 amino acids. The V end lost 1 base, the J end lost 1 base, and 8 bases lay between the germline ends. The CDR3 region has the DNA TGTGCCAGCTCACCACGGCAGGGGTCTGGGGCCAACGTCCTGACTTTC. Its protein product is CASSPRQGSGANVLTF.

The chain joins TRBV2 to TRBJ1-6; no clear D. This CDR3 is built from 15 residues. Germline lookup yields CDR1 SNHLY and CDR2 FYNNEI. V was pared by 8 bases and J by 0 bases, with 11 bases between. CDR3 residues: CASLLEISYNSPLHF. The CDR3 DNA is TGTGCCAGCCTTTTAGAGATCTCCTATAATTCACCCCTCCACTTT. The variable domain in full, with the rest retrieved from reference TRBV2 and TRBJ1-6, is EPEVTQTPSHQVTQMGQEVILRCVPISNHLYFYWYRQILGQKVEFLVSFYNNEISEKSEIFDDQFSVERPDGSNFTLKIRSTKLEDSAMYFCASLLEISYNSPLHFGNGTRLTVT.

In this sample, this clone turned up once. CDR3 in amino acids: CASSESVLAGGSVAKNIQYF. CDR3 DNA sequence: TGCGCCAGCAGTGAGTCGGTCCTAGCGGGAGGATCAGTAGCCAAAAACATTCAGTACTTC. This sequence joins TRBV10-1 and TRBJ2-4; 11 nucleotides match TRBD2. Germline V gene lookup returns CDR1 WNHNN and CDR2 SYGVQD (reference sequence). The CDR3 extends over 20 amino acids. The ends lost 0 bases at V and 0 bases at J; junction bases unmatched: 10.

The chain links TRBV7-3 to TRBJ2-5, with D maybe TRBD1 (5 bases). There are 16 residues in the CDR3. Trimming shortened V by 2 bases and J by 2 bases, and 15 bases separated the two germline ends. Germline V gene lookup returns CDR1 SGHTA and CDR2 FQGTGA. The CDR3 loop reads CASSLPSRDWQETQYF. CDR3 bases: TGTGCCAGCAGCTTACCGAGCAGGGATTGGCAAGAGACCCAGTACTTC.

The chain couples TRBV30 to TRBJ1-2; TRBD1 matches at 7 bases. Losses at the gene ends were 3 bases for V and 5 bases for J; bases not matched to a gene: 12. CDR3 length: 15 amino acids. Germline V lookup: CDR1 GTSNPN, CDR2 SVGIG (reference sequence). The CDR3 spells CAWSPQGRVRYGYTF. Written as DNA, the CDR3 is TGTGCCTGGAGCCCACAGGGGAGGGTTCGGTATGGCTACACCTTC.

The chain carries TRBV5-4 and TRBJ1-1, with D unresolved. V was clipped by 2 bases and J by 0 bases, with 11 bases between them. Germline V gene sequence: CDR1 SGHNT, CDR2 YYREEE (reference sequence). The CDR3 runs to 15 residues. CDR3 region: CASSLGRPVNTEAFF. The CDR3 DNA is TGTGCCAGCAGCTTAGGGCGTCCGGTGAACACTGAAGCTTTCTTT.

The J gene is TRBJ1-6, the V gene TRBV28; 7 bases map to TRBD1. CDR3 length: 17 amino acids. Germline-derived CDR1 and CDR2 are MDHEN and SYDVKM. The J segment lost 4 bases and the V segment lost 6 bases, leaving 12 bases of the junction unmatched. The CDR3 DNA sequence: TGTGCCAGCAGCCGATCCACAGGGGTTGAATATAATTCACCCCTCCACTTT. It codes for CASSRSTGVEYNSPLHF.

The chain recombines TRBV27 with TRBJ2-7; D is possibly TRBD1 (5 bases). Germline V gives CDR1 MNHEY, CDR2 SMNVEV (reference sequence). V dropped 2 bases and J dropped 6 bases, with 8 bases sitting between them. The CDR3 contains 12 residues. The CDR3 nucleotides read TGTGCCAGCAGTTTAGTGGGGCGCGAGCAGTACTTC. Its translation is CASSLVGREQYF.

The chain uses TRBV2 and TRBJ1-2; 7 bases match TRBD1. The trim removed 4 bases at V and 11 bases at J, leaving 4 bases unmatched. Germline CDR1 reads SNHLY; CDR2 reads FYNNEI. The CDR3 is 11 residues long. The CDR3 nucleotides read TGTGCCAGCAGTGGAACAGGGGCATACACCTTC. It translates to CASSGTGAYTF.

This sequence joins TRBV6-5 and TRBJ1-5; 10 bases fit TRBD1. The CDR3 extends over 14 amino acids. V was clipped by 5 bases and J by 6 bases; unmatched bases: 4. CDR1 is MNHEY and CDR2 is SVGAGI in the germline V gene. This CDR3 reads CASSKGTGVQPQHF. DNA of the CDR3: TGTGCCAGCAGTAAGGGGACAGGGGTTCAGCCCCAGCATTTT.

The chain has TRBV7-9 and TRBJ1-2; the match to TRBD1 covers 10 bases. V trimming: 5 bases; J trimming: 4 bases; junction bases outside the gene matches: 7. Looked up from germline, CDR1 is SEHNR and CDR2 is FQNEAQ (reference sequence). This CDR3 comprises 15 residues. In DNA, the CDR3 is TGTGCCAGCAGCCCTTTCCGGGACAGGGGCTATGGCTACACCTTC. Residues: CASSPFRDRGYGYTF.

This chain joins TRBV29-1 and TRBJ1-1, with D unclear. The CDR3 totals 14 residues. Between the trimmed V and J ends, which lost 5 bases and 8 bases, there was a span of 21 bases. CDR1 is SQVTM, CDR2 ANQGSEA, per germline. CDR3 loop: CSVSDRDLIPEAFF. The CDR3, as DNA: TGCAGCGTTTCCGATAGGGATTTGATACCAGAAGCTTTCTTT. Together with reference TRBV29-1 and TRBJ1-1, the CDR3 gives the full variable domain: SAVISQKPSRDICQRGTSLTIQCQVDSQVTMMFWYRQQPGQSLTLIATANQGSEATYESGFVIDKFPISRPNLTFSTLTVSNMSPEDSSIYLCSVSDRDLIPEAFFGQGTRLTVV.

The rearrangement joins TRBV7-9 to TRBJ2-1; 7 positions agree with TRBD2. The germline gives CDR1 SEHNR, CDR2 FQNEAQ (reference sequence). The trim removed 5 bases at V and 3 bases at J, leaving 7 bases unmatched. The CDR3 spans 15 residues. In DNA, the CDR3 is TGTGCCAGCAGCCCTGACCGCGGGGGCTACAATGAGCAGTTCTTC. Its protein is CASSPDRGGYNEQFF.

J is TRBJ1-3 and V is TRBV7-9; 9 bases agree with TRBD1. V dropped 6 bases and J dropped 6; count of bases not matched to a gene: 3. This CDR3 spans 13 amino acids. Germline V gene lookup returns CDR1 SEHNR and CDR2 FQNEAQ (reference sequence). CDR3 loop: CASRDRGKNTIYF. The CDR3 bases are TGTGCCAGCAGGGACAGGGGCAAAAACACCATATATTTT.

The chain combines TRBV9 with TRBJ2-7; 12 nucleotides agree with TRBD2. Germline V lookup: CDR1 SGDLS, CDR2 YYNGEE. The CDR3 has 16 residues. The V gene end was trimmed by 1 base and the J gene end by 5 bases; junction bases not matched to a gene: 7. CDR3 residues: CASSVIPLAGGHEQYF. In DNA, the CDR3 is TGTGCCAGCAGCGTAATCCCTCTAGCGGGAGGGCACGAGCAGTACTTC. Together with reference TRBV9 and TRBJ2-7, the CDR3 gives the full variable domain: DSGVTQTPKHLITATGQRVTLRCSPRSGDLSVYWYQQSLDQGLQFLIQYYNGEERAKGNILERFSAQQFPDLHSELNLSSLELGDSALYFCASSVIPLAGGHEQYFGPGTRLTVT.

The chain links TRBV12-5 to TRBJ1-1, with 7 bases that match TRBD1. V trimming: 4 bases; J trimming: 2 bases; junction bases outside the gene matches: 7. Germline CDR1 is LGHNT and CDR2 is FRNRAP. The CDR3 extends over 15 amino acids. This CDR3 is CASGSLRGGNTEAFF. The CDR3 DNA reads as TGTGCTAGTGGTTCCCTCAGGGGGGGAAACACTGAAGCTTTCTTT.

About this clone itself: Other DNA sequences in this specimen translate into the identical CDR3. In nucleotides, the CDR3 is TGTGCCAGCAGGAGACAGGGGAACACCGGGGAGCTGTTTTTT. Translated: CASRRQGNTGELFF. The rearrangement joins TRBV6-5 to TRBJ2-2; the match to TRBD1 covers 7 bases. The CDR3 is 14 amino acids. Germline V gene lookup returns CDR1 MNHEY and CDR2 SVGAGI. The V segment lost 6 bases and the J segment 1 base; nucleotides outside the gene matches: 2.

The chain uses TRBV6-1 and TRBJ2-6; D is ambiguous. V lost 0 bases to trimming and J lost 2 bases, with 11 bases between them. This CDR3 is built from 17 residues. Per the germline V gene, CDR1 is MNHNS and CDR2 is SASEGT. The CDR3 region is CASSEALGSPGANVLTF. Here the CDR3 DNA reads TGTGCCAGCAGTGAAGCGCTGGGTTCCCCTGGGGCCAACGTCCTGACTTTC.

The chain employs TRBV2 and TRBJ2-7; D is unresolved. The ends were cut back, 4 bases at V and 2 bases at J, with 9 bases in the middle. The CDR3 contains 13 residues. CDR1 is SNHLY, CDR2 FYNNEI, per germline. CDR3 coding DNA: TGTGCCAGCAGTGGGACCGCTCCCTACGAGCAGTACTTC. As protein: CASSGTAPYEQYF.

Comments on this clone: Other nucleotide sequences in the sample specify the same CDR3. This rearrangement joins TRBV7-2 to TRBJ2-7; D remains ambiguous. Trimming left V 5 bases short and J 4 bases short, with 9 bases between. Germline-derived CDR1 and CDR2 are SGHTA and FQGNSA. The CDR3 consists of 12 residues. This CDR3 is CASSPLGYEQYF. CDR3 bases: TGTGCCAGCAGCCCTTTGGGTTACGAGCAGTACTTC.

This chain joins TRBV5-5 and TRBJ2-7; tentatively, D is TRBD2 (5 bases). Trimming stripped 1 base from V and 3 bases from J, with 11 bases between. CDR3 length: 14 residues. From germline, CDR1 is SGHKS and CDR2 YYEKEE (reference sequence). The CDR3 is CASSLQGLFYEQYF. CDR3 coding DNA: TGTGCCAGCAGCTTGCAAGGACTTTTCTACGAGCAGTACTTC.

Concerning this clone: A much larger clonotype is one base distant, so this may be a read error. The chain uses TRBV21-1 and TRBJ1-1. TRBV21-1 is described as a pseudogene. CDR3 length: 12 amino acids. This chain's CDR3 is CASSEGNTEAFF. In DNA, the CDR3 is TGTGCCAGCAGCGAGGGGAACACTGAAGCTTTCTTT.